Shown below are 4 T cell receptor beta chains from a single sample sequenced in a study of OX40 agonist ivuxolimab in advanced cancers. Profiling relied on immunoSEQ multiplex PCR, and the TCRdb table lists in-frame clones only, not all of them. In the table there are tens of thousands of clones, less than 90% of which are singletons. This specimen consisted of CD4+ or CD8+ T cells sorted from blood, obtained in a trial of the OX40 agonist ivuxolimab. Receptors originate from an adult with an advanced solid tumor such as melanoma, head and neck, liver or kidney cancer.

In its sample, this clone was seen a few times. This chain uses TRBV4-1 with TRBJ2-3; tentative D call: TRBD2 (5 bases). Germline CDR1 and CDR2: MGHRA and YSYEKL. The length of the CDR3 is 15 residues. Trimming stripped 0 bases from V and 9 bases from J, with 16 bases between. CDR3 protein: CASSQEAAEEGTQYF. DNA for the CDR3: TGCGCCAGCAGCCAAGAGGCGGCGGAGGAAGGCACGCAGTATTTT.

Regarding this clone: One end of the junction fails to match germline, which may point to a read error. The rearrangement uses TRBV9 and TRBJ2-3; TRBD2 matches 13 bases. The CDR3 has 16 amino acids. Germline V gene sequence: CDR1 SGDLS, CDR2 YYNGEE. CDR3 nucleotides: TGTGCCAACAGCGTAGGACTAGCGGGGGACACAGATACGCAGTATTTT. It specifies CANSVGLAGDTDTQYF.

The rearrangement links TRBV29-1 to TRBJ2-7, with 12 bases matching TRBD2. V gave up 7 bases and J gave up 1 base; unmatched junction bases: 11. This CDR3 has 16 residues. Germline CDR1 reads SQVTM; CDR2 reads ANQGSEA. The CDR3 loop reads CSAETSGGGGSYEQYF. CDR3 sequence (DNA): TGCAGCGCCGAGACTAGCGGGGGTGGAGGGTCCTACGAGCAGTACTTC.

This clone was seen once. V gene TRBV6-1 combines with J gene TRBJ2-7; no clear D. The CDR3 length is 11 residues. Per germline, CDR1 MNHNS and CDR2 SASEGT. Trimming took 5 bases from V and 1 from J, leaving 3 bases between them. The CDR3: CASSRSYEQYF. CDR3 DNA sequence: TGTGCCAGCAGTCGTTCCTACGAGCAGTACTTC.